This is a list of T cell receptor beta chains from one sample in a study of T cell responses to AZD1222 COVID-19 vaccine. Repertoires were generated with immunoSEQ multiplex PCR, while TCRdb's copy carries only in-frame clones and drops some. Among roughly 120,000 clones, just under 95% were seen once, and the ten largest hold more than 2.5%. The source material was peripheral blood, sampled on day 0 of AZD1222 vaccination. The receptors derive from an adult in good health. Both conserved end residues are part of each CDR3.

len: 16
j_gene: TRBJ2-7
v_gene: TRBV6-1
CDR3aa: CASSEGLGAGLYEQYF

len: 15
j_gene: TRBJ1-1
v_gene: TRBV5-1
CDR3aa: CASSAGYLMNTEAFF

len: 15
j_gene: TRBJ1-2
v_gene: TRBV28
CDR3aa: CASSARARAVYGYTF

len: 16
j_gene: TRBJ2-3
v_gene: TRBV9
CDR3aa: CASSVESGGYTDTQYF

len: 17
j_gene: TRBJ2-6
v_gene: TRBV13
CDR3aa: CASSFGTASSGANVLTF

len: 13
j_gene: TRBJ1-1
v_gene: TRBV6-1
CDR3aa: CASSESGSYEAFF

len: 16
j_gene: TRBJ1-5
v_gene: TRBV5-1
CDR3aa: CASSPVARGSNQPQHF

len: 15
j_gene: TRBJ1-5
v_gene: TRBV3-1/TRBV3-2
CDR3aa: CASSPRGSSNQPQHF

len: 13
j_gene: TRBJ1-1
v_gene: TRBV2
CDR3aa: CASKLLAESEAFF

len: 14
j_gene: TRBJ2-7
v_gene: TRBV6-5
CDR3aa: CASSRTDLAYEQYF

len: 14
j_gene: TRBJ2-5
v_gene: TRBV10-3
CDR3aa: CAISESRDQETQYF

len: 12
j_gene: TRBJ2-3
v_gene: TRBV13
CDR3aa: CASSSGTYTQYF

len: 13
j_gene: TRBJ1-1
v_gene: TRBV12-3/TRBV12-4
CDR3aa: CASSQTGITEAFF

len: 14
j_gene: TRBJ1-1
v_gene: TRBV6-5
CDR3aa: CASSSGQVNTEAFF

len: 17
j_gene: TRBJ2-3
v_gene: TRBV4-1
CDR3aa: CASSDRWREGLGDTQYF

len: 13
j_gene: TRBJ1-2
v_gene: TRBV30
CDR3aa: CAWSVTRGYGYTF

len: 17
j_gene: TRBJ1-1
v_gene: TRBV19
CDR3aa: CASSRDREGVLNTEAFF

len: 12
j_gene: TRBJ2-7
v_gene: TRBV2
CDR3aa: CASGQRNYEQYF

len: 13
j_gene: TRBJ2-2
v_gene: TRBV6-4
CDR3aa: CASSDRSTGELFF

len: 15
j_gene: TRBJ1-6
v_gene: TRBV6-5
CDR3aa: CASSYFPGLRFPLHF

len: 11
j_gene: TRBJ1-1
v_gene: TRBV5-4
CDR3aa: CASSTDTEAFF

len: 14
j_gene: TRBJ1-1
v_gene: TRBV5-1
CDR3aa: CASGRTAGNTEAFF

len: 13
j_gene: TRBJ1-1
v_gene: TRBV28
CDR3aa: CASSLSRNTEAFF

len: 12
j_gene: TRBJ1-1
v_gene: TRBV19
CDR3aa: CASSRMNTEAFF

len: 14
j_gene: TRBJ2-7
v_gene: TRBV28
CDR3aa: CASSLGRASYEQYF

len: 14
j_gene: TRBJ2-3
v_gene: TRBV5-6
CDR3aa: CASSLVSSTDTQYF